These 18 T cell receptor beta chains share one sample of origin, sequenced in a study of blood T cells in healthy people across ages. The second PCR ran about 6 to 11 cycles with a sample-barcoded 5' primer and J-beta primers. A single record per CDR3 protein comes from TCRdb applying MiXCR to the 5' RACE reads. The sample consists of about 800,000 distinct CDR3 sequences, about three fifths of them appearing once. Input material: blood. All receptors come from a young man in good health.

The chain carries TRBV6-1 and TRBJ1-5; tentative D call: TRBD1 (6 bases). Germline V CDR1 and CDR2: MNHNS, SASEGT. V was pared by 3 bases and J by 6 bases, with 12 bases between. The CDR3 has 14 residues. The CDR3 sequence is CASSEWIGGQPQHF. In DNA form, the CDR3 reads TGTGCCAGCAGTGAGTGGATAGGGGGTCAGCCCCAGCATTTT.

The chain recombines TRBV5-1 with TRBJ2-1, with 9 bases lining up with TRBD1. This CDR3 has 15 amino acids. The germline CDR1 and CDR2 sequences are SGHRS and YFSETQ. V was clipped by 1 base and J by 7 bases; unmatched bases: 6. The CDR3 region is CASSLRTGDANEQFF. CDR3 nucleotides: TGCGCCAGCAGCTTGAGGACAGGGGACGCGAATGAGCAGTTCTTC. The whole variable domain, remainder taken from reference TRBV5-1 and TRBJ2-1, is KAGVTQTPRYLIKTRGQQVTLSCSPISGHRSVSWYQQTPGQGLQFLFEYFSETQRNKGNFPGRFSGRQFSNSRSEMNVSTLELGDSALYLCASSLRTGDANEQFFGPGTRLTVL.

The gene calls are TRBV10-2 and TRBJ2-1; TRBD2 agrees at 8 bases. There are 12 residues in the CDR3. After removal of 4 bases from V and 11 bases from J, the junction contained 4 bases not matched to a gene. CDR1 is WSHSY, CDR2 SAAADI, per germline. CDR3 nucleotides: TGCGCCAGCAGTGGCGGGGGGCCTAAGCAGTTCTTC. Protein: CASSGGGPKQFF.

This CDR3 is CASRRPGGQETQYF. CDR3 DNA: TGTGCCAGCCGCCGCCCTGGGGGCCAGGAGACCCAGTACTTC. V gene TRBV6-5 combines with J gene TRBJ2-5, with a possible D match to TRBD1 (6 bases). Trimming took 8 bases from V and 5 from J, leaving 18 bases between them. CDR3 size: 14 residues. In germline, CDR1 is MNHEY, CDR2 SVGAGI.

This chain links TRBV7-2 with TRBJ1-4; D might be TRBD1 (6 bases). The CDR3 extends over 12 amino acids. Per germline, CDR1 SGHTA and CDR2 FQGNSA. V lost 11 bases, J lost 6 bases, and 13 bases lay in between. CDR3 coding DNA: TGTGCCGTCTCAGGGGTGGATGAAAAACTGTTTTTT. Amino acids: CAVSGVDEKLFF.

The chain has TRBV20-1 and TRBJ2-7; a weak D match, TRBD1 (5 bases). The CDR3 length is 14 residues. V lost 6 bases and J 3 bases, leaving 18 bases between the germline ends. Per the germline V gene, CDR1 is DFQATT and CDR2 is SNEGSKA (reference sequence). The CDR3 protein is CSAWGQDKHYEQYF. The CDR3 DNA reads TGCAGTGCCTGGGGTCAGGACAAGCACTACGAGCAGTACTTC.

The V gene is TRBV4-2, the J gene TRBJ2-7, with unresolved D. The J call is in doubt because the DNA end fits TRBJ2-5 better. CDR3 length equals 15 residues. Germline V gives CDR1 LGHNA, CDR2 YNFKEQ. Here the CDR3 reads CASSPPPGGEETQYF. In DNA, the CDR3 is TGTGCCAGCAGCCCCCCACCGGGCGGAGAAGAGACCCAGTACTTC.

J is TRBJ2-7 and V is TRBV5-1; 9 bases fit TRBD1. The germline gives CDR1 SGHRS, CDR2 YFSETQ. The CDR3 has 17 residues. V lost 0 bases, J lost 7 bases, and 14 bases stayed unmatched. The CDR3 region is CASSLDLRGQGYWEQYF. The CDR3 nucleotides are TGCGCCAGCAGCTTGGATCTTCGGGGACAGGGCTATTGGGAGCAGTACTTC.

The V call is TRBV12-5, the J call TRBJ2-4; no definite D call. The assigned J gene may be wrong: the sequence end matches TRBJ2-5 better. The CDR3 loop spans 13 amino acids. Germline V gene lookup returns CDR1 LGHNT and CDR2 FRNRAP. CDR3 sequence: CASGLGAVETQYF. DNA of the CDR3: TGTGCTAGTGGTTTAGGAGCTGTTGAGACCCAGTACTTC.

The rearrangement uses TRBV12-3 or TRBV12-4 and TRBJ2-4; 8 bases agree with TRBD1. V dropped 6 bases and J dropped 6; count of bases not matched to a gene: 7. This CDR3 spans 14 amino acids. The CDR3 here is CASRDGQGGNIQYF. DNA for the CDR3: TGTGCCAGCAGGGATGGACAGGGAGGAAACATTCAGTACTTC.

CDR3 DNA: TGTGCCAGCTCAGGGGGCAAGGACTATGGCTACACCTTC. The encoded protein is CASSGGKDYGYTF. The rearrangement uses TRBV12-3 or TRBV12-4 and TRBJ1-2, with 8 bases that match TRBD1. V shed 8 bases and J 3 bases; nucleotides not matched to a gene: 5. The CDR3 covers 13 residues.

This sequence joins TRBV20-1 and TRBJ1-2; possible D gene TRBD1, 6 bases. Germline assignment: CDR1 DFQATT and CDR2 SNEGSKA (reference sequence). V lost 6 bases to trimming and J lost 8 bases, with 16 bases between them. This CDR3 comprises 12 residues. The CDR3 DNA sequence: TGCAGTGCCCCCAGGGGAACGGCCGGCTACACCTTC. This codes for CSAPRGTAGYTF.

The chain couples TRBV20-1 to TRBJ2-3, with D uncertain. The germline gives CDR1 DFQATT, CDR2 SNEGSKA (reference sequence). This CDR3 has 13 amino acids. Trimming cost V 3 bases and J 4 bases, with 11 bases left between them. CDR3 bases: TGCAGTGCTAGGACCCGAGGTCCAGATACGCAGTATTTT. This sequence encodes CSARTRGPDTQYF.

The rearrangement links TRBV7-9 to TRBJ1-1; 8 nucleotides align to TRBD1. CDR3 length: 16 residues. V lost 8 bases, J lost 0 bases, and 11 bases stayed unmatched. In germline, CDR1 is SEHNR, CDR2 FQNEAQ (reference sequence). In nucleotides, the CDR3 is TGTGCCAGCGGGATAGGACAGGGACTAATGAACACTGAAGCTTTCTTT. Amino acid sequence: CASGIGQGLMNTEAFF.

CDR3 DNA: TGTGCCACCAGTGAGGTTGGTCTTCAGGATGAGCAGTTCTTC. The encoded protein is CATSEVGLQDEQFF. The V gene is TRBV24-1, the J gene TRBJ2-1; no clear D gene. Germline lookup yields CDR1 KGHDR and CDR2 SFDVKD. The germline V and J ends were trimmed by 4 bases and 8 bases, with 14 bases remaining between them. The CDR3 loop spans 14 amino acids.

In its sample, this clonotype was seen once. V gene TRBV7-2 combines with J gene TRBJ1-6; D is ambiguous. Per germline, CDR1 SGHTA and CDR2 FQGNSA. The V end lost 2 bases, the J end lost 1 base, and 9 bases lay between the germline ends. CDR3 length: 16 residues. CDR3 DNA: TGTGCCAGCAGCTTAATGAGCAGTTCCTATAATTCACCCCTCCACTTT. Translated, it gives CASSLMSSSYNSPLHF.

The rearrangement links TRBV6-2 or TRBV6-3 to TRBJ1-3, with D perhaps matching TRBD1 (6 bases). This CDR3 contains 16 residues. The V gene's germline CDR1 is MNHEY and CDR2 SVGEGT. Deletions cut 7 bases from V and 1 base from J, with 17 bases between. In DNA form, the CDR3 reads TGTGCCAGCACCGCCTCAGGGGCAAGGTCTGGAAACACCATATATTTT. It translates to CASTASGARSGNTIYF.

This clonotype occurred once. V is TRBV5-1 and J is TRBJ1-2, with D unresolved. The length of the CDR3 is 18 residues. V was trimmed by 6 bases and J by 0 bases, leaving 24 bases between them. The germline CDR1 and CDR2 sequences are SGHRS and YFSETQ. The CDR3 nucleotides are TGCGCCAGCAAACATGGCTCACCCGAGGACTCAGCTAACTATGGCTACACCTTC. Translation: CASKHGSPEDSANYGYTF. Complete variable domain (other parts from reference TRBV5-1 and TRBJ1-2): KAGVTQTPRYLIKTRGQQVTLSCSPISGHRSVSWYQQTPGQGLQFLFEYFSETQRNKGNFPGRFSGRQFSNSRSEMNVSTLELGDSALYLCASKHGSPEDSANYGYTFGSGTRLTVV.